The sequence of this T cell receptor beta chain was determined in a study of cytomegalovirus exposure and HLA in healthy donors. With respect to this clone: The junction departs from the called germline gene at one end, perhaps through a read error.

Primers: 60 Vbeta forward and 13 Jbeta reverse. Profiling relied on immunoSEQ multiplex PCR, and the TCRdb table lists in-frame clones only, not all of them. Found here are some 130,000 clones, 80% of them singletons; the top ten hold about 2%. CDR3 length: 16 amino acids. Per germline, CDR1 SEHNR and CDR2 FQNEAQ (reference sequence). The rearrangement joins TRBV7-9 to TRBJ1-2; the D gene is possibly TRBD1 (5 bases). This TCR was recovered from a man aged 25-40 years in good health and CMV-seronegative. The material sequenced was PBMCs. CDR3 DNA: TGTTCCAGCAGCCCCCTGGGGTGGCAGGGAAATCACGGCTACACCTTC. Encoded protein: CSSSPLGWQGNHGYTF.